The sequence of this T cell receptor (beta chain) was determined in a study of T cell responses to AZD1222 COVID-19 vaccine. The CDR3 is 13 amino acids. Trimming took 10 bases from V and 5 from J; bases not matched to a gene: 5. In germline, CDR1 is MNHEY, CDR2 SVGAGI. Method: immunoSEQ multiplex PCR; TCRdb's copy keeps in-frame clones and lacks some. Among approximately 70,000 clones, 65% to 85% were seen once, and the ten largest hold approximately 9.8%. The clonotype originates from an adult in good health. The rearrangement joins TRBV6-5 to TRBJ2-2; 9 nucleotides align to TRBD2. Sample: peripheral blood, taken on day 0 of AZD1222 vaccination. DNA for the CDR3: TGTGCCACCATGCGGGGGGGAACCGGGGAGCTGTTTTTT. Protein product: CATMRGGTGELFF.